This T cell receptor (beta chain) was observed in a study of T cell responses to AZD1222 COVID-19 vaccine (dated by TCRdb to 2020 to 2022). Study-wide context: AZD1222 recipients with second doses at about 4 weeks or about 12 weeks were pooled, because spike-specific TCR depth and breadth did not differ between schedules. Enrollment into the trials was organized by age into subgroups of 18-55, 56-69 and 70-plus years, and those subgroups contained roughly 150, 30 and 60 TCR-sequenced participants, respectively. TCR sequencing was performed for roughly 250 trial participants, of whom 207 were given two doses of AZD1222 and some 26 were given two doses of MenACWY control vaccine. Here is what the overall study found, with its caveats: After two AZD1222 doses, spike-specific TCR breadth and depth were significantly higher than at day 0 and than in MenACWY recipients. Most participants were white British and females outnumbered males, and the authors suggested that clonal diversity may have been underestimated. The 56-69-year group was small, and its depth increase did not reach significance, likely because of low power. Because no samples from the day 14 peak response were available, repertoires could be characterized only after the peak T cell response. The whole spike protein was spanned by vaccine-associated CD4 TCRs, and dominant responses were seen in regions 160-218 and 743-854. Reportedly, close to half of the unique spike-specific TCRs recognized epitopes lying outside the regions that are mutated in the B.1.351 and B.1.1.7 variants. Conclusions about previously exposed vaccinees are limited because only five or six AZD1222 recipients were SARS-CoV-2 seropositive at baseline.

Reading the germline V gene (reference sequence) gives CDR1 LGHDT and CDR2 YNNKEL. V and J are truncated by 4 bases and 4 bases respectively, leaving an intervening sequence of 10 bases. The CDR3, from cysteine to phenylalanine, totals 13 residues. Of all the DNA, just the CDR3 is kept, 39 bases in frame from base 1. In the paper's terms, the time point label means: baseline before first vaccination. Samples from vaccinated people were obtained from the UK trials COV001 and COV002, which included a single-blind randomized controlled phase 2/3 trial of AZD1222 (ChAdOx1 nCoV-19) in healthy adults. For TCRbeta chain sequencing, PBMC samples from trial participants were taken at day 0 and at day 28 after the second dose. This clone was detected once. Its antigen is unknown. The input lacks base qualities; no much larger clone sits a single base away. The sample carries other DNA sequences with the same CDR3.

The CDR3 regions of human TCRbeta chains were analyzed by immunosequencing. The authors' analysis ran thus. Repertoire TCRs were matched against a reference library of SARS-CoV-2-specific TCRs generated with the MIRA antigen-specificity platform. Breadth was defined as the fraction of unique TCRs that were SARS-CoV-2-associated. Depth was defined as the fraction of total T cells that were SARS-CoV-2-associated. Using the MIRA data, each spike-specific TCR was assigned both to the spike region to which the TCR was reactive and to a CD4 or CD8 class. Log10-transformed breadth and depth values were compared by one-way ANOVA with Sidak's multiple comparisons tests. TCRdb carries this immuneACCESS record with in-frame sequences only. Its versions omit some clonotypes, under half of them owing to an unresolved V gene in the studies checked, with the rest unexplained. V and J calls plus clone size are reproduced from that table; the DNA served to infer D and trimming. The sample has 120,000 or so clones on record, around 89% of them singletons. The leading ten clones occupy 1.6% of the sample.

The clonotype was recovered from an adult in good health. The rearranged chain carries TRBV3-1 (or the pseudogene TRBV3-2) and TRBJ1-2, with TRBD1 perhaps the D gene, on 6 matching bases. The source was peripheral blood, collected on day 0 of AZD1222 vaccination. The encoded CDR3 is CASSPGQSYGYTF. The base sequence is TGTGCCAGCAGCCCTGGACAGAGCTATGGCTACACCTTC.